This T cell receptor (beta chain) originates from a study of neoadjuvant nivolumab and ipilimumab in lung cancer. Background on the study: Patients got nivolumab 3 mg/kg on days 1, 15 and 29; combination added ipilimumab 1 mg/kg day 1.

This CDR3 comprises 14 residues. The V gene end was trimmed by 6 bases and the J gene end by 6 bases; junction bases not matched to a gene: 5. CDR1 is MRHNA, CDR2 SNTAGT, per germline. The repertoire was sequenced with immunoSEQ multiplex PCR; TCRdb's copy has only in-frame clones and lacks some. The table has about 4,000 clones, around three quarters seen once; the top ten hold roughly 4.9%. Regarding this clone: No antigen is known for it.

Broader study findings: Compared with tumor-adjacent uninvolved lung, resected tumors showed greater richness and clonality. TCR clonality did not significantly correlate with pathologic tumor regression.

This chain joins TRBV6-4 and TRBJ2-1, with TRBD1 identical over 10 bases. Source: peripheral blood, taken after neoadjuvant nivolumab, alone or with ipilimumab, at or shortly before surgery. This TCR came from an adult with non-small cell lung cancer. CDR3 in DNA: TGTGCCAGCAGGGAGACAGGGGGCTTCAATGAGCAGTTCTTC. It translates to CASRETGGFNEQFF.